The 28 T cell receptor beta chains listed next were all sequenced from one sample in a study of identical twins. TCRdb recomputed calls from the 5' RACE reads with MiXCR, one row per CDR3 protein. The data show 1,800,000 or so distinct CDR3 sequences, under 35% seen once. Sequenced: cord blood. The receptors shown here come from a newborn girl in good health.

This chain joins TRBV11-2 and TRBJ2-7; TRBD1 might be the D (6 bases). Germline V gene lookup returns CDR1 SGHAT and CDR2 FQNNGV. Trimming took 8 bases from V and 4 from J, leaving 15 bases between them. The CDR3 is made up of 13 amino acids. The CDR3: CASGPGTLYEQYF. The CDR3 nucleotides read TGTGCCAGCGGCCCCGGGACACTTTACGAGCAGTACTTC.

This clonotype has at least ten counts. This sequence joins TRBV27 and TRBJ2-5; either TRBD1 or TRBD2 may fit D (6 bases each). The CDR3 loop spans 14 amino acids. The V and J ends lost 1 base and 4 bases respectively, with 10 bases between them. From germline, CDR1 is MNHEY and CDR2 SMNVEV (reference sequence). For the CDR3, the DNA is TGTGCCAGCAGTTTATTGGGGGGCCGAGAGACCCAGTACTTC. It codes for CASSLLGGRETQYF.

V gene TRBV5-1 combines with J gene TRBJ2-1; 9 bases map to TRBD2. V shed 5 bases and J 5 bases; nucleotides not matched to a gene: 11. The CDR3 is made up of 16 amino acids. CDR1 and CDR2 from the germline V gene are SGHRS and YFSETQ. CDR3 sequence reads: CASSSIAGVQHNEQFF. The CDR3 region has the DNA TGCGCCAGCAGTTCTATAGCGGGAGTCCAACACAATGAGCAGTTCTTC.

V is TRBV20-1 and J is TRBJ1-1; TRBD1 matches at 7 bases. V gave up 4 bases and J gave up 8 bases; unmatched junction bases: 7. Germline V lookup: CDR1 DFQATT, CDR2 SNEGSKA (reference sequence). This CDR3 is built from 12 residues. This chain's CDR3 is CSATTGLPEAFF. For the CDR3, the DNA is TGCAGTGCTACGACAGGGCTCCCCGAAGCTTTCTTT.

The V gene is TRBV4-2, the J gene TRBJ2-7; 7 bases agree with TRBD2. CDR3 length: 17 residues. The trim removed 5 bases at V and 3 bases at J, leaving 16 bases unmatched. Germline CDR1 LGHNA, CDR2 YNFKEQ. CDR3 bases: TGTGCCAGCAGCAAGCTCCGGGGCGCGGGAGACCTCTACGAGCAGTACTTC. As protein: CASSKLRGAGDLYEQYF.

The V call is TRBV2, the J call TRBJ2-4; D possibly matches TRBD1 or TRBD2 (5 bases each). V dropped 7 bases and J dropped 13 bases, with 11 bases sitting between them. Germline lookup yields CDR1 SNHLY and CDR2 FYNNEI. This CDR3 has 10 amino acids. The CDR3 nucleotides read TGTGCCAGCATTGGTGAGGGGCAGTACTTC. Residues: CASIGEGQYF.

J is TRBJ2-1 and V is TRBV30; the D is unclear. This CDR3 is 14 amino acids long. Per the germline V gene, CDR1 is GTSNPN and CDR2 is SVGIG (reference sequence). The ends were cut back, 0 bases at V and 5 bases at J, with 11 bases in the middle. Written as DNA, the CDR3 is TGTGCCTGGAGTGTAAGCTTCCATCACAATGAGCAGTTCTTC. This sequence encodes CAWSVSFHHNEQFF.

This clonotype was recorded at least ten times. The rearrangement links TRBV6-6 to TRBJ2-1; the match to TRBD1 covers 11 bases. V lost 2 bases to trimming and J lost 4 bases; unmatched junction nucleotides: 4. The CDR3 covers 16 residues. Germline V gives CDR1 MNHNY, CDR2 SVGAGI (reference sequence). The CDR3 nucleotides are TGTGCCAGCAGTTACCCCGGGACAGGGGGGTACAATGAGCAGTTCTTC. Translating it yields CASSYPGTGGYNEQFF.

The rearrangement links TRBV7-9 to TRBJ2-5, with 7 bases lining up with TRBD1. V lost 1 base, J lost 1 base, and 6 bases stayed unmatched. This CDR3 contains 16 residues. Per the germline V gene, CDR1 is SEHNR and CDR2 is FQNEAQ (reference sequence). CDR3 sequence (DNA): TGTGCCAGCAGCTTAGGGGCCGGGACAGCCCAAGAGACCCAGTACTTC. Translation gives CASSLGAGTAQETQYF.

This clonotype was detected a few times. The gene calls are TRBV29-1 and TRBJ1-2; the match to TRBD1 covers 7 bases. CDR1 and CDR2 (germline): SQVTM, ANQGSEA. Trimming cost V 7 bases and J 6 bases; bases outside gene matches: 8. The CDR3 is 12 residues long. This CDR3 is CSAKTGTNGYTF. The CDR3 coding sequence is TGCAGCGCCAAGACAGGGACGAATGGCTACACCTTC.

The gene calls are TRBV29-1 and TRBJ2-1; 12 bases are shared with TRBD1. Germline V gene sequence: CDR1 SQVTM, CDR2 ANQGSEA. With 4 bases clipped from V and 8 bases from J, the junction kept 6 bases outside the gene matches. CDR3 length equals 14 residues. This chain's CDR3 is CSVGGQGARYEQFF. The CDR3 coding sequence is TGCAGCGTTGGGGGACAGGGGGCTAGGTATGAGCAGTTCTTC.

V gene TRBV20-1 combines with J gene TRBJ2-1, with 8 bases lining up with TRBD2. The germline V gene encodes CDR1 DFQATT and CDR2 SNEGSKA (reference sequence). The CDR3 length is 13 residues. V lost 3 bases, J lost 10 bases, and 8 bases stayed unmatched. CDR3 nucleotide sequence: TGCAGTGCTAGCAAGCGGACTAGCAGCGAGCAGTTCTTC. Protein sequence: CSASKRTSSEQFF.

As for this clonotype: It may be a read error: a sequence one base away is much more abundant. The CDR3 DNA is TGCAGCGTTCCCCGTGGACGGCGTACCCGCACAGATGCGCAGTATTTT. This gives the protein CSVPRGRRTRTDAQYF. J is TRBJ2-3 and V is TRBV29-1, with D unresolved. In germline, CDR1 is SQVTM, CDR2 ANQGSEA. CDR3 length: 16 amino acids.

The CDR3 DNA follows: TGTGCCAGCAGTTTATTAGGTTTAGCGGGGACCTCTAGCACAGATACGCAGTATTTT. Translation: CASSLLGLAGTSSTDTQYF. V and J are TRBV27 and TRBJ2-3, with 8 bases matching TRBD2. CDR1 and CDR2 from the germline V gene are MNHEY and SMNVEV (reference sequence). CDR3 size: 19 residues. Trimming removed 1 base from V and 0 bases from J; junction bases left unmatched: 12.

This clonotype was counted only a few times. This sequence joins TRBV20-1 and TRBJ1-2, with D maybe TRBD1 (6 bases). V was pared by 7 bases and J by 0 bases, with 12 bases between. CDR3 size: 13 residues. Germline CDR1 DFQATT, CDR2 SNEGSKA (reference sequence). CDR3 nucleotides: TGCAGTGGGAAGGGGGGTACTAACTATGGCTACACCTTC. This translates into CSGKGGTNYGYTF.

This clonotype was detected once. V is TRBV6-6 and J is TRBJ1-2; TRBD1 matches 9 bases. The CDR3 covers 13 residues. Germline CDR1 reads MNHNY; CDR2 reads SVGAGI (reference sequence). V lost 5 bases to trimming and J lost 7 bases; unmatched junction nucleotides: 5. Here the CDR3 reads CASSLTGGFGYTF. The CDR3 nucleotides are TGTGCCAGCAGTCTCACAGGGGGCTTTGGCTACACCTTC.

The chain has TRBV29-1 and TRBJ1-5, with unresolved D. This CDR3 comprises 13 residues. V was clipped by 4 bases and J by 1 base, with 8 bases between them. Germline V gene lookup returns CDR1 SQVTM and CDR2 ANQGSEA. The CDR3 nucleotides read TGCAGCGTTGTAATGGACAGCAATCAGCCCCAGCATTTT. Its protein is CSVVMDSNQPQHF.

This chain's CDR3 is CASSSLAVPTQYF. The CDR3 DNA reads as TGTGCCAGCAGCTCCTTAGCGGTCCCTACGCAGTATTTT. The rearrangement joins TRBV11-2 to TRBJ2-3, with TRBD2 as a possible D gene (6 bases). V lost 4 bases and J 8 bases, leaving 13 bases between the germline ends. Germline CDR1 reads SGHAT; CDR2 reads FQNNGV. This CDR3 is built from 13 residues.

The rearrangement links TRBV7-2 to TRBJ1-4; 8 nucleotides match TRBD1. CDR1 and CDR2 (germline): SGHTA, FQGNSA. Trimming cost V 6 bases and J 11 bases; bases outside gene matches: 8. The length of the CDR3 is 13 residues. The CDR3 here is CASSADRVGKLFF. In nucleotides, the CDR3 is TGTGCCAGCAGTGCGGACAGGGTCGGGAAACTGTTTTTT.

The chain links TRBV12-3 or TRBV12-4 to TRBJ1-5, with a tentative D call TRBD1 (6 bases). The CDR3 length is 16 residues. With 1 base removed from V and 0 bases from J, the gap between germline ends came to 10 bases. This chain's CDR3 is CASSLGTEYSNQPQHF. DNA of the CDR3: TGTGCCAGCAGTTTAGGGACAGAGTATAGCAATCAGCCCCAGCATTTT.

The CDR3 loop is CASSLLAAFTNTGELFF. CDR3 sequence (DNA): TGTGCCAGCAGTCTACTAGCGGCCTTTACGAACACCGGGGAGCTGTTTTTT. The rearrangement links TRBV28 to TRBJ2-2, with 8 nucleotides matching TRBD2. CDR1 MDHEN and CDR2 SYDVKM come from the germline V gene. Trimming cost V 5 bases and J 0 bases; bases outside gene matches: 8. This CDR3 has 17 amino acids.

This clonotype was counted between two and nine times. The V and J genes are TRBV28 and TRBJ2-7; no clear D gene. Germline V lookup: CDR1 MDHEN, CDR2 SYDVKM. V lost 3 bases and J 3 bases, leaving 9 bases between the germline ends. CDR3 size: 13 residues. For the CDR3, the DNA is TGTGCCAGCAGTTTGGAACATATCTACGAGCAGTACTTC. Translated: CASSLEHIYEQYF.

This clonotype was recorded a few times. The chain links TRBV28 to TRBJ2-5, with no clear D. The CDR3 runs to 16 residues. V lost 6 bases to trimming and J lost 1 base, with 18 bases between them. Germline V gene data show CDR1 as MDHEN and CDR2 as SYDVKM. CDR3 in DNA: TGTGCCAGCAGGCTCGACCCCGGTGGGGTCCAAGAGACCCAGTACTTC. This translates into CASRLDPGGVQETQYF.

The rearrangement links TRBV3-1 to TRBJ2-3; a weak D match, TRBD2 (7 bases). V lost 0 bases to trimming and J lost 4 bases, with 17 bases between them. Germline-derived CDR1 and CDR2 are LGHDT and YNNKEL (reference sequence). This CDR3 region has 17 residues. The CDR3 region is CASSQDFGRGGADTQYF. CDR3 coding DNA: TGTGCCAGCAGCCAAGATTTTGGTAGGGGGGGCGCAGATACGCAGTATTTT.

This chain links TRBV20-1 with TRBJ2-3; 12 bases agree with TRBD2. Germline V gene sequence: CDR1 DFQATT, CDR2 SNEGSKA (reference sequence). With V trimmed by 3 bases and J by 0 bases, 4 bases remained unmatched. The CDR3 has 16 amino acids. CDR3 loop: CSARSSGRASTDTQYF. As DNA, the CDR3 is TGCAGTGCTAGGTCTAGCGGGAGGGCTAGCACAGATACGCAGTATTTT.

A few counts support this clonotype. The V and J genes are TRBV7-9 and TRBJ1-5; D gene uncertain. From germline, CDR1 is SEHNR and CDR2 FQNEAQ (reference sequence). With 1 base removed from V and 0 bases from J, the gap between germline ends came to 7 bases. There are 15 residues in the CDR3. CDR3 protein: CASSLEAGSNQPQHF. CDR3 DNA: TGTGCCAGCAGCTTAGAGGCAGGTAGCAATCAGCCCCAGCATTTT.

This clonotype was recorded at least ten times. This rearrangement joins TRBV6-5 to TRBJ2-7, with D possibly being TRBD1 (5 bases). V dropped 0 bases and J dropped 2 bases, with 5 bases sitting between them. Germline assignment: CDR1 MNHEY and CDR2 SVGAGI. The CDR3 contains 13 residues. The CDR3 DNA reads as TGTGCCAGCAGTTACTCGGACACCTACGAGCAGTACTTC. Its translation: CASSYSDTYEQYF.

The chain recombines TRBV20-1 with TRBJ1-5; D ambiguous. V was pared by 4 bases and J by 1 base, with 8 bases between. Germline V lookup: CDR1 DFQATT, CDR2 SNEGSKA (reference sequence). The CDR3 contains 13 residues. The CDR3 loop reads CSATSDSNQPQHF. DNA of the CDR3: TGCAGTGCTACCTCAGACAGCAATCAGCCCCAGCATTTT.